This TCR beta chain was found in a study of blood T cell repertoires in COVID-19. Study information: Acute and convalescent COVID-19 samples came from the United States, Italy and Spain.

Original processing methods: Reference gene primer amplification yielded estimated nucleated cell counts. TCRdb's table, derived via immunoSEQ multiplex PCR, lists solely in-frame clones and lacks some. That table supplies the V and J calls and clone size; D and trimming were determined from the DNA. The sample holds roughly 180,000 clones, about 80% seen once. The germline gives CDR1 MRHNA, CDR2 SNTAGT. This CDR3 is 13 amino acids long. The junction had 3 bases not matched to a gene; V was cut back by 5 bases and J by 7 bases. This clone has a handful of counts. Specimen: peripheral blood. The TCR comes from a woman between 50 and 59 years old with active or convalescent COVID-19. The chain is built from TRBV6-4 and TRBJ2-2; 8 bases match TRBD2. As DNA, the CDR3 is TGTGCCAGCAGTAGCGGGAGAAACGGGGAGCTGTTTTTT. As protein: CASSSGRNGELFF.